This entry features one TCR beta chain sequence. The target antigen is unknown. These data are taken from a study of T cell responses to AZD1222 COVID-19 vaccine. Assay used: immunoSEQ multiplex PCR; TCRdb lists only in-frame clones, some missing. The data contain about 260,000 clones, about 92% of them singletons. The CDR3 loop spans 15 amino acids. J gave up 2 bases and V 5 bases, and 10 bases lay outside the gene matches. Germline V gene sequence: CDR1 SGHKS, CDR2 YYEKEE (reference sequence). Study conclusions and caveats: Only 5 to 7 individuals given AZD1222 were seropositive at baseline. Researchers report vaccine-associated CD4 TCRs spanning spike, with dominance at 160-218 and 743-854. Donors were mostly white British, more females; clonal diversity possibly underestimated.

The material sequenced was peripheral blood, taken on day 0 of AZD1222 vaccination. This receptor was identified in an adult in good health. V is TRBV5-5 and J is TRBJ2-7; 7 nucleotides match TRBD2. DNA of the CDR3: TGTGCCAGCAGTTCACCTTGGGGGGGTACCTACGAGCAGTACTTC. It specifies CASSSPWGGTYEQYF.